This TCR beta chain is from a study of Ad26.COV2.S vaccination and SARS-CoV-2 variants. Study background: Each vaccinee took Ad26.COV2.S intramuscularly, once or twice 56 days apart.

Sequencing was performed with immunoSEQ multiplex PCR; in TCRdb, only in-frame clones are kept and a portion is missing. Among around 320,000 clones, around 86% were seen once, and the ten largest hold more than 3%. The treatment denotes: roughly 20 received Ad26.COV2.S at low or high dose, single or two shots; about 5 received placebo; per-sample allocation not given. Collection of samples fell on day 63 after the first vaccine or placebo injection. The TCR was taken from a person between 18 and 65 years old who received the Ad26.COV2.S COVID-19 vaccine or a placebo. Here the sequenced sample was peripheral blood, taken in a trial of Ad26.COV2.S vaccine versus placebo.

In DNA form, the CDR3 reads TGTGCCAGCACCCGGGGCAGGGGTAATGAGCAGTTCTTC. Translation gives CASTRGRGNEQFF. The V gene is TRBV6-5, the J gene TRBJ2-1, with D possibly TRBD1 on 6 matching bases. The CDR3 loop spans 13 amino acids. V lost 7 bases and J 7 bases, leaving 14 bases between the germline ends. Per germline, CDR1 MNHEY and CDR2 SVGAGI.